Listed below are T cell receptor beta chains from one sample, sequenced in a study of cytomegalovirus exposure and HLA in healthy donors. This table comes from immunoSEQ multiplex PCR, and its TCRdb copy is limited to in-frame clones, with some not included. The sample consists of 130,000 to 150,000 clones, 60% to 85% of them appearing once. The source material was PBMCs. The origin of the receptors is a man aged 35-49 years in good health and CMV-seropositive. Each CDR3 is given with its conserved first and last residue. The D gene is left open where the match is weak. Not all rows give a size; the values are once, few, many and, for expanded clones, a class.

size: NA
J: TRBJ2-7
D: NA
V: TRBV2
DNA: TGTGCCAGCAGCTACAGGGTCTACGAGCAGTACTTC
CDR3: CASSYRVYEQYF

size: NA
J: TRBJ1-1
D: NA
V: TRBV15
DNA: TGTGCCACCAGCAGAGATCTGGGGGGTAGGAACACTGAAGCTTTCTTT
CDR3: CATSRDLGGRNTEAFF

size: once
J: TRBJ2-1
D: NA
V: TRBV5-4
DNA: TGTGCCAGCAGCGGGGTGCCAGGGGAATACAATGAGCAGTTCTTC
CDR3: CASSGVPGEYNEQFF

size: NA
J: TRBJ2-1
D: TRBD2
V: TRBV7-3
DNA: TGTGCCAGCAGCTTGTCGGTAGCGGGAGCGACTGAGCAGTTCTTC
CDR3: CASSLSVAGATEQFF

size: NA
J: TRBJ1-4
D: TRBD1
V: TRBV5-8
DNA: TGTGCCAGCAGCAGGTACAGGGGCTATAATGAAAAACTGTTTTTT
CDR3: CASSRYRGYNEKLFF

size: NA
J: TRBJ1-6
D: NA
V: TRBV11-3
DNA: TGTGCCAGCAGCTTCAACCAAAAAAGATTGAGGAGCTCCTATAATTCACCCCTCCACTTT
CDR3: CASSFNQKRLRSSYNSPLHF

size: NA
J: TRBJ2-5
D: TRBD1
V: TRBV5-8
DNA: TGTGCCAGCAGCCCGAAGTCAGGGACAGGGGGAGAGACCCAGTACTTC
CDR3: CASSPKSGTGGETQYF

size: NA
J: TRBJ2-7
D: TRBD1
V: TRBV5-1
DNA: TGCGCCAGCAGGACTACGACAGGGCTACTATACGAGCAGTACTTC
CDR3: CASRTTTGLLYEQYF

size: NA
J: TRBJ2-7
D: TRBD1
V: TRBV4-3
DNA: TGCGCCAGCAGCCATTCCGGGACAGGGGGCTACGAGCAGTACTTC
CDR3: CASSHSGTGGYEQYF

size: once
J: TRBJ2-7
D: TRBD2
V: TRBV6-1
DNA: TGTGCCAGCAGATCTGGGGGGGGTTCCTACGAGCAGTACTTC
CDR3: CASRSGGGSYEQYF

size: NA
J: TRBJ2-2
D: TRBD2
V: TRBV7-7
DNA: TGTGCCAGCAGCTTACCCCTAGCGGGAGAAGAAGGGGAGCTGTTTTTT
CDR3: CASSLPLAGEEGELFF

size: NA
J: TRBJ2-1
D: NA
V: TRBV7-3
DNA: TGTGCCAGCAGCCCGGGGGTCTACAATGAGCAGTTCTTC
CDR3: CASSPGVYNEQFF

size: NA
J: TRBJ2-3
D: NA
V: TRBV7-2
DNA: TGTGCCAGCAGCTTCTTTTCAGATACGCAGTATTTT
CDR3: CASSFFSDTQYF

size: NA
J: TRBJ1-1
D: NA
V: TRBV27
DNA: TGTGCCAGAAAAATAGATGATAGGAACACTGAAGCTTTCTTT
CDR3: CARKIDDRNTEAFF

size: NA
J: TRBJ2-7
D: NA
V: TRBV28
DNA: TGTGCCAGCAGTTCTACTTTAAAGGTTCGGGTCGCGAACTACGAGCAGTACTTC
CDR3: CASSSTLKVRVANYEQYF

size: few
J: TRBJ2-3
D: TRBD2
V: TRBV7-8
DNA: TGTGCCAGCAGCCAAGATTCACTAGCGGAAAGCACAGATACGCAGTATTTT
CDR3: CASSQDSLAESTDTQYF

size: NA
J: TRBJ2-7
D: TRBD1
V: TRBV28
DNA: TGTGCCAGCAGTTTAAGGGTGACCGGGACAGGGGTTCCCTACGAGCAGTACTTC
CDR3: CASSLRVTGTGVPYEQYF

size: NA
J: TRBJ2-7
D: NA
V: TRBV7-3
DNA: TGTGCCAGCAGCCACCCGGGAAGATCGGCCTTGACCTACGAGCAGTACTTC
CDR3: CASSHPGRSALTYEQYF

size: NA
J: TRBJ2-5
D: NA
V: TRBV4-2
DNA: TGTGCCAGCAGCCAAGATATCTCGGCGGAAATCCAAGAGACCCAGTACTTC
CDR3: CASSQDISAEIQETQYF

size: NA
J: TRBJ2-5
D: TRBD1
V: TRBV2
DNA: TGTGCCAGCCTAAGGGACAGCCAAGAGACCCAGTACTTC
CDR3: CASLRDSQETQYF

size: NA
J: TRBJ1-1
D: NA
V: TRBV14
DNA: TGTGCCAGCAGCCAAGGCAGGGAGGTGAAAGCTTTCTTT
CDR3: CASSQGREVKAFF

size: NA
J: TRBJ2-5
D: NA
V: TRBV28
DNA: TGTGCCAGCAGTTTACCCGGGACTCATGCCCAGTACTTC
CDR3: CASSLPGTHAQYF

size: NA
J: TRBJ2-1
D: NA
V: TRBV5-4
DNA: TGTGCCAGCAGCTCAAACTACAATGAGCAGTTCTTC
CDR3: CASSSNYNEQFF

size: NA
J: TRBJ2-7
D: NA
V: TRBV5-1
DNA: TGCGCCAGCAGCCGGGGGACAGCACCTAACGAGCAGTACTTC
CDR3: CASSRGTAPNEQYF

size: NA
J: TRBJ2-7
D: TRBD1
V: TRBV5-1
DNA: TGCGCCAGCAGCTTGGCCGGGACAGCCTACGAGCAGTACTTC
CDR3: CASSLAGTAYEQYF

size: NA
J: TRBJ1-6
D: NA
V: TRBV6-4
DNA: TGTGCCAGCAGCCAGGTTCCCTTCAATTCACCCCTCCACTTT
CDR3: CASSQVPFNSPLHF

size: NA
J: TRBJ1-2
D: NA
V: TRBV7-9
DNA: TGTTCCAGCACGCCCCAGAACAGGGTATATGGCTACACCTTC
CDR3: CSSTPQNRVYGYTF

size: NA
J: TRBJ2-2
D: NA
V: TRBV14
DNA: TGTGCCAGCAGACCTCTCGAAGAGCGAACCGGGGAGCTGTTTTTT
CDR3: CASRPLEERTGELFF

size: once
J: TRBJ1-5
D: TRBD1
V: TRBV7-3
DNA: TGTGCCAGCAAATACAGGGGGCGATGGGGCAATCAGCCCCAGCATTTT
CDR3: CASKYRGRWGNQPQHF

size: NA
J: TRBJ1-2
D: TRBD1
V: TRBV2
DNA: TGTGCCAGCAGTGAAGGGCGGGACAGGGCCTATGGCTACACCTTC
CDR3: CASSEGRDRAYGYTF

size: NA
J: TRBJ2-1
D: NA
V: TRBV6-5
DNA: TGTGCCAGCAGTCGGACATCAACCTTTTACAATGAGCAGTTCTTC
CDR3: CASSRTSTFYNEQFF

size: NA
J: TRBJ2-3
D: TRBD1
V: TRBV9
DNA: TGTGCCAGCAGCGGGGACAGGGGGCCGCCGGATACGCAGTATTTT
CDR3: CASSGDRGPPDTQYF

size: few
J: TRBJ2-7
D: NA
V: TRBV6-5
DNA: TGTGCCAGCAGTCCCCAATATAGCGTCTCCTACGAGCAGTACTTC
CDR3: CASSPQYSVSYEQYF

size: NA
J: TRBJ1-1
D: NA
V: TRBV10-2
DNA: TGCGCCAGCAGTGAGTCCCGGGAGGAGATCACTGAAGCTTTCTTT
CDR3: CASSESREEITEAFF

size: few
J: TRBJ1-4
D: NA
V: TRBV10-3
DNA: TGTGCCATCAGTGAGTCGAGTGGAGAGGAAAAACTGTTTTTT
CDR3: CAISESSGEEKLFF

size: once
J: TRBJ2-7
D: NA
V: TRBV27
DNA: TGTGCCAGCAGTCTGCTAGGTACAGGCTACGAGCAGTACTTC
CDR3: CASSLLGTGYEQYF

size: few
J: TRBJ2-7
D: NA
V: TRBV27
DNA: TGTGCCAGCAGTTTGCTCGGGAGTCTCACCTACGAGCAGTACTTC
CDR3: CASSLLGSLTYEQYF

size: once
J: TRBJ2-1
D: TRBD2
V: TRBV4-2
DNA: TGTGCCAGCAGCCAACTCCCCCTAGCGGGCGTACAGTTCTTC
CDR3: CASSQLPLAGVQFF

size: NA
J: TRBJ2-7
D: NA
V: TRBV5-1
DNA: TGCGCCAGCAGCTTGGCCCCAGCTGCGGGGATCTCCTACGAGCAGTACTTC
CDR3: CASSLAPAAGISYEQYF

size: NA
J: TRBJ2-2
D: TRBD2
V: TRBV5-1
DNA: TGCGCCAGCAGCTGGGGGACCCTAGCGGGACGGTCCGGGGAGCTGTTTTTT
CDR3: CASSWGTLAGRSGELFF

size: NA
J: TRBJ2-7
D: NA
V: TRBV6-6
DNA: TGTGCCAGCAGTTACGACGGGACTCTCTCCTACGAGCAGTACTTC
CDR3: CASSYDGTLSYEQYF

size: NA
J: TRBJ2-3
D: TRBD1
V: TRBV7-2
DNA: TGTGCCAGCAGCTCGGGGACAGGGGCAGATACGCAGTATTTT
CDR3: CASSSGTGADTQYF

size: NA
J: TRBJ2-7
D: TRBD2
V: TRBV5-6
DNA: TGTGCCAGCAGCCCGAGACTAGCGGGAGGGCACGAGCAGTACTTC
CDR3: CASSPRLAGGHEQYF